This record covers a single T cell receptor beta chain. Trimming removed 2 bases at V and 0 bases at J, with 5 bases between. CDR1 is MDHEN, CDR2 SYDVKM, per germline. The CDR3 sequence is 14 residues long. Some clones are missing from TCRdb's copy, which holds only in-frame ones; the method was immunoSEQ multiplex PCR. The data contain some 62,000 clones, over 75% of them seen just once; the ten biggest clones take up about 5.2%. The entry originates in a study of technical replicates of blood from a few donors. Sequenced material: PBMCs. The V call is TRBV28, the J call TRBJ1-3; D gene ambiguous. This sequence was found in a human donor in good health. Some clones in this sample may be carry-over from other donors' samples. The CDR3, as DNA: TGTGCCAGCAGTTTACGGTACTCTGGAAACACCATATATTTT. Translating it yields CASSLRYSGNTIYF.